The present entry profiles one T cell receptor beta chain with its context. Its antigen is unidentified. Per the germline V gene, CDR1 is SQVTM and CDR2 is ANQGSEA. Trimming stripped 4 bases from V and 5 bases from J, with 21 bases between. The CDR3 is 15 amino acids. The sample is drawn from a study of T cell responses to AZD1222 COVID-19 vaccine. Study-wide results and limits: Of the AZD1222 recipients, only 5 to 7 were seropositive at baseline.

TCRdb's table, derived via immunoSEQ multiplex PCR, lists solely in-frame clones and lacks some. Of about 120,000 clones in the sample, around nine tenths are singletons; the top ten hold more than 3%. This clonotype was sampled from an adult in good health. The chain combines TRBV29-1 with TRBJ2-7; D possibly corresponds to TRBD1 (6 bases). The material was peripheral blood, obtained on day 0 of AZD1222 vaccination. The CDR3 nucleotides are TGCAGCGTTGGAGGTGGGGCAGGGGATGTCCACGAGCAGTACTTC. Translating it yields CSVGGGAGDVHEQYF.